This T cell receptor (beta chain) was recovered during a study of Ad26.COV2.S vaccination and SARS-CoV-2 variants. As for the study in general: Intramuscular Ad26.COV2.S at 5x10^10 or 1x10^11 viral particles.

Findings and caveats of the study: Spike-specific CD8+ and CD4+ T cell responses reportedly showed substantial breadth after vaccination. There was a possibility that the TCR breadth and depth analyses underestimated total T cell responses.

The CDR3 contains 13 residues. The V and J ends lost 3 bases and 2 bases respectively, with 10 bases between them. Germline V gene data show CDR1 as DFQATT and CDR2 as SNEGSKA (reference sequence). As concerns this clone: Its antigen is currently unknown. Other DNA sequences in the same sample also yield this CDR3.

Treatment noted: some 19 received Ad26.COV2.S at low or high dose, single or two shots; several received placebo; per-sample allocation not given. Sampling occurred on day 63 after the first vaccine or placebo injection. Repertoires were generated with immunoSEQ multiplex PCR, while TCRdb's copy carries only in-frame clones and drops some. This table holds about 680,000 clones, approximately 88% found once. The sequencing used peripheral blood, collected in a trial of Ad26.COV2.S vaccine versus placebo. The J gene is TRBJ1-2, the V gene TRBV20-1; unclear D gene. This clonotype was obtained from a person between 18 and 60 years old who received the Ad26.COV2.S COVID-19 vaccine or a placebo. CDR3 sequence: CSASSGGNYGYTF. CDR3 in DNA: TGCAGTGCTAGTTCTGGAGGGAACTATGGCTACACCTTC.